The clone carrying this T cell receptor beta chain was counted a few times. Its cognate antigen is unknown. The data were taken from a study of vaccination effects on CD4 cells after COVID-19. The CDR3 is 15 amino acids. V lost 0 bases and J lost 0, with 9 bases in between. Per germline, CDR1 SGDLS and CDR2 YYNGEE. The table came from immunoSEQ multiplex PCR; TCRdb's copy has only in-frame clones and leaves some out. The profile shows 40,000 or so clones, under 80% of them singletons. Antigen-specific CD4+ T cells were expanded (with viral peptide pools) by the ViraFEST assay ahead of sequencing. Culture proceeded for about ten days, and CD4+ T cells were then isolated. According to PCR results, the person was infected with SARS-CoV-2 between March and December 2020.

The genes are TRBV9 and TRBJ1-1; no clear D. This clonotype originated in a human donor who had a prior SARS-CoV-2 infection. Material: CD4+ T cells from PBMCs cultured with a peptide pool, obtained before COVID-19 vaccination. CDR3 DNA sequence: TGTGCCAGCAGCGTAGCCCCGACTGTGAACACTGAAGCTTTCTTT. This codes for CASSVAPTVNTEAFF.